This TCR beta chain was sequenced for a study of cytotoxic CD8 clonotypes in ibrutinib-treated CLL. Sequencing used immunoSEQ multiplex PCR; TCRdb keeps in-frame clones, though not all of them. Of 250,000 or so clones detected, 60% to 75% appear once; the ten largest clones hold 15%. Germline values: CDR1 SEHNR, CDR2 FQNEAQ (reference sequence). This CDR3 has 14 residues. Trimming removed 0 bases from V and 4 bases from J, with 9 bases in between. The gene calls are TRBV7-9 and TRBJ2-5; no clear D. The sequence derives from a human donor with chronic lymphocytic leukemia. Sample: PBMCs, taken after 24 months of ibrutinib treatment. The CDR3: CASSLAYSLETQYF. The CDR3 DNA sequence: TGTGCCAGCAGCTTAGCGTACAGCCTAGAGACCCAGTACTTC.